Sequencing of this TCR beta chain was carried out in a study of cytomegalovirus exposure and HLA in healthy donors. This clone was detected once. Its antigen is unknown. PCR used 60 Vbeta primers and 13 Jbeta primers. Clones were sequenced by immunoSEQ multiplex PCR, and TCRdb holds only the in-frame ones, with some missing. The sample shows about 140,000 clones, over 75% of them seen only once. The study, taken as a whole, reports: The authors enumerated around 150 TCR beta chains as linked to cytomegalovirus.

V shed 4 bases, J shed 3 bases, and the junction held 5 bases outside the gene matches. From germline, CDR1 is KGHSH and CDR2 LQKENI. The length of the CDR3 is 15 residues. This sequence joins TRBV18 and TRBJ2-3; 9 nucleotides line up with TRBD1. The sequence was obtained from a woman aged 50 to 60 in good health and CMV-seropositive. The sequencing input was PBMCs. CDR3 in DNA: TGTGCCAGCTCACTCGGACAGGGGCGGACAGATACGCAGTATTTT. Its translation: CASSLGQGRTDTQYF.